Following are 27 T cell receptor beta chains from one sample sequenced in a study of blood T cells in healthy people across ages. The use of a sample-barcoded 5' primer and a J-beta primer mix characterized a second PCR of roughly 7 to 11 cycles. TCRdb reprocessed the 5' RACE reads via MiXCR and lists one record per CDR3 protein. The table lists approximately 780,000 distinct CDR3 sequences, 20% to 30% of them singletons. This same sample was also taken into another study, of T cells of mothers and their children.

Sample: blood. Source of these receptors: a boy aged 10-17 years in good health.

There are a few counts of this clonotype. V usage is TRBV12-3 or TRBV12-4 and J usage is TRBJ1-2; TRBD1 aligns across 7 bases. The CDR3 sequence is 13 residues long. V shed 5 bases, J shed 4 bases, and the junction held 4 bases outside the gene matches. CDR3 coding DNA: TGTGCCAGCAGTACCCGGGACAGCTATGGCTACACCTTC. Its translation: CASSTRDSYGYTF.

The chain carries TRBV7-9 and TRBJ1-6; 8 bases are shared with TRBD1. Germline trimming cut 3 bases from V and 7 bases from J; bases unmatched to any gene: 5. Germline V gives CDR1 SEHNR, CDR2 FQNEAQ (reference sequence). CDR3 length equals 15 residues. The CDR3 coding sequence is TGTGCCAGCAGCTTTGACAGGGGCTTAAATTCACCCCTCCACTTT. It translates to CASSFDRGLNSPLHF. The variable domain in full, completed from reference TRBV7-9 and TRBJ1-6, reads DTGVSQNPRHKITKRGQNVTFRCDPISEHNRLYWYRQTLGQGPEFLTYFQNEAQLEKSRLLSDRFSAERPKGSFSTLEIQRTEQGDSAMYLCASSFDRGLNSPLHFGNGTRLTVT.

CDR3 in amino acids: CSARGAGQGNYGYTF. The CDR3 DNA is TGCAGTGCTAGAGGAGCGGGACAGGGGAACTATGGCTACACCTTC. The gene calls are TRBV20-1 and TRBJ1-2, with TRBD1 matching 10 bases. The J segment lost 2 bases and the V segment lost 1 base, leaving 4 bases of the junction unmatched. The CDR3 spans 15 residues. Germline-derived CDR1 and CDR2 are DFQATT and SNEGSKA (reference sequence).

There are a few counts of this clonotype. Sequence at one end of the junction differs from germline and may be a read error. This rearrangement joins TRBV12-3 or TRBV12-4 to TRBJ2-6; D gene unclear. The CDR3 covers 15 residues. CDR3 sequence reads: CASSSVLFEANVLTF. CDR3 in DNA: TGCGCCAGCAGCTCAGTCCTCTTCGAGGCCAACGTCCTGACTTTC.

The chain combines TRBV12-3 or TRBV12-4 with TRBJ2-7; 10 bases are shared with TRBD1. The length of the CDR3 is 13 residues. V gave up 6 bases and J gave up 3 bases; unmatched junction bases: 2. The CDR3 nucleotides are TGTGCCAGCAGGGACAGGGGGGACTACGAGCAGTACTTC. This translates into CASRDRGDYEQYF.

CDR3 bases: TGTGCCAGCAGCGGGGGGACTAGCGGGGTGCCGATAACCGGGGAGCTGTTTTTT. This gives the protein CASSGGTSGVPITGELFF. The J gene is TRBJ2-2, the V gene TRBV2, with 13 bases identical to TRBD2. CDR1 and CDR2 from the germline V gene are SNHLY and FYNNEI. CDR3 length: 18 amino acids. Losses at the gene ends were 6 bases for V and 5 bases for J; bases not matched to a gene: 12.

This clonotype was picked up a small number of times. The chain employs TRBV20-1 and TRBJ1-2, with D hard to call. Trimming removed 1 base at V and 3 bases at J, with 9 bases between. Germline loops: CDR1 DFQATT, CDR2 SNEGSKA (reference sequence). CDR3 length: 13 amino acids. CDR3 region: CSARVTDDYGYTF. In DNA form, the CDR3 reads TGCAGTGCTAGAGTCACGGACGACTATGGCTACACCTTC.

CDR3 protein: CASSYSPSTNEKLFF. The CDR3 bases are TGTGCCAGCAGTTACTCGCCATCAACTAATGAAAAACTGTTTTTT. V is TRBV6-6 and J is TRBJ1-4; no firm D call. This CDR3 is built from 15 residues. V was shortened by 0 bases and J by 0 bases, with 5 bases between the two germline ends. Germline V gene data show CDR1 as MNHNY and CDR2 as SVGAGI (reference sequence).

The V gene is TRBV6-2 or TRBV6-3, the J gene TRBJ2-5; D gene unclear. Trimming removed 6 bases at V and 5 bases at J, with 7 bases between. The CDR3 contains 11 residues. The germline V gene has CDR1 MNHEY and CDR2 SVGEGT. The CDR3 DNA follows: TGTGCCAGCAGGCAGAGTGAGACCCAGTACTTC. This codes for CASRQSETQYF.

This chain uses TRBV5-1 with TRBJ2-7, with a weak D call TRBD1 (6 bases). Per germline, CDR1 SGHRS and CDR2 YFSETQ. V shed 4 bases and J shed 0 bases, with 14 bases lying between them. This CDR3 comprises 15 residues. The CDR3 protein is CASSGTDSLSYEQYF. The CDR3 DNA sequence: TGCGCCAGCAGCGGAACGGACAGCCTCTCCTACGAGCAGTACTTC.

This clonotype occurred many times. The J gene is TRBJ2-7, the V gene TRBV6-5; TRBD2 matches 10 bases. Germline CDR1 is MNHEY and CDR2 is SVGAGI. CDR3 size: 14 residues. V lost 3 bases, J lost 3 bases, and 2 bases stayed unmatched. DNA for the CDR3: TGTGCCAGCAGTTATAGCGGGGGGCGCTACGAGCAGTACTTC. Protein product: CASSYSGGRYEQYF.

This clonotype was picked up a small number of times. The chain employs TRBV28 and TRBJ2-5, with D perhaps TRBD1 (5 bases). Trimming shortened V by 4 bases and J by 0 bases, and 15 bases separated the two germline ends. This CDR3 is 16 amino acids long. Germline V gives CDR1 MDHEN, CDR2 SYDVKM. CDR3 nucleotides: TGTGCCAGCAGTTCTTCCAGGGAATGGCACCAAGAGACCCAGTACTTC. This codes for CASSSSREWHQETQYF.

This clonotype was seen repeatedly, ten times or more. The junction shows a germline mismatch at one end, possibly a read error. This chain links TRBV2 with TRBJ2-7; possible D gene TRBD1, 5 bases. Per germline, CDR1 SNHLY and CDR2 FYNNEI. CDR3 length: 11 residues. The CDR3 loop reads CASRQSYEQYF. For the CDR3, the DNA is TGCGCCAGCAGACAGTCCTACGAGCAGTACTTC.

CDR3 DNA: TGCGCCAGCAGCTTGAGAAGGGCGAATGAGCAGTTCTTC. Translation: CASSLRRANEQFF. This sequence joins TRBV5-1 and TRBJ2-1; D gene uncertain. V was pared by 1 base and J by 7 bases, with 9 bases between. Germline assignment: CDR1 SGHRS and CDR2 YFSETQ. The CDR3 spans 13 residues.

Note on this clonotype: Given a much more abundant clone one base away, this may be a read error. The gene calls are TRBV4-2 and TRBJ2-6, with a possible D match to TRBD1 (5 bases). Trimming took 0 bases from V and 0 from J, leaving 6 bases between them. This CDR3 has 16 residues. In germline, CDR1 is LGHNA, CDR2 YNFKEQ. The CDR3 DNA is TGTGCCAGCAGCCAAGATGGGGCCTCTGGGGCCAACGTCCTGACTTTC. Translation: CASSQDGASGANVLTF.

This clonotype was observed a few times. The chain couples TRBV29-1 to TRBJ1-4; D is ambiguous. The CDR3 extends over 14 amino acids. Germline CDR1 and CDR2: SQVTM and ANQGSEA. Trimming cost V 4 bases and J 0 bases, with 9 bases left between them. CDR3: CSVASLATNEKLFF. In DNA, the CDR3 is TGCAGCGTTGCGTCACTAGCAACTAATGAAAAACTGTTTTTT.

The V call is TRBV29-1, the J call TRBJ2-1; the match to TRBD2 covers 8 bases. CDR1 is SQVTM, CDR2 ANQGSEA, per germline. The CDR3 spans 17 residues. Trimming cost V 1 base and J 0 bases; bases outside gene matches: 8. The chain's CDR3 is CSVEGSGGVSSYNEQFF. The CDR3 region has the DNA TGCAGCGTTGAAGGGAGCGGGGGTGTCAGCTCCTACAATGAGCAGTTCTTC.

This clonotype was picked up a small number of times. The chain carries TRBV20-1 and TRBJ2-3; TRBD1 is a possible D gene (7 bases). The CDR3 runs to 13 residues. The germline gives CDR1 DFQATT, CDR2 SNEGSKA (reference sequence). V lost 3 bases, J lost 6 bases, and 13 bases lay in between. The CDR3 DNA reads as TGCAGTGCTAGGTTGCCAGGGGGGGATACGCAGTATTTT. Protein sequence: CSARLPGGDTQYF.

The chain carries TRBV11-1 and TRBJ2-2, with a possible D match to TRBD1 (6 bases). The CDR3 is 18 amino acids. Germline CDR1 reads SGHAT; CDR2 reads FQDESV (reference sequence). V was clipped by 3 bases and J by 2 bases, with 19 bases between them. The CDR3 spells CASSFISWTAYNTGELFF. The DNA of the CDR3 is TGTGCCAGCAGCTTCATTTCTTGGACAGCCTACAACACCGGGGAGCTGTTTTTT.

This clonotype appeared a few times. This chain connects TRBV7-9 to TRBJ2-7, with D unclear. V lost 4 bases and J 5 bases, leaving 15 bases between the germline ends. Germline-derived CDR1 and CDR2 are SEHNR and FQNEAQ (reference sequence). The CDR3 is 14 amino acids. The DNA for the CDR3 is TGTGCCAGCAGCTCTGAGAGCGTGGTCCACGAGCAGTACTTC. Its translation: CASSSESVVHEQYF.

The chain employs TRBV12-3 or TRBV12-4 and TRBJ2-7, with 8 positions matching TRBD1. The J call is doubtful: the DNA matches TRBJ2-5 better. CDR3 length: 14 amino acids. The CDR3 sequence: CASTDGQGAVTQYF. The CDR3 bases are TGTGCCAGCACCGATGGCCAGGGGGCTGTGACCCAGTACTTC.

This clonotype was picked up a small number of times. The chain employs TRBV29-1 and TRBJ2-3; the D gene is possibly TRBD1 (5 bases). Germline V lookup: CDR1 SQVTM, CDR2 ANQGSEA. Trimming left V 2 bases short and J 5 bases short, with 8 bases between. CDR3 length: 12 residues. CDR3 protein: CSVEPRVDTQYF. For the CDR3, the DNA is TGCAGCGTTGAACCCAGGGTAGATACGCAGTATTTT.

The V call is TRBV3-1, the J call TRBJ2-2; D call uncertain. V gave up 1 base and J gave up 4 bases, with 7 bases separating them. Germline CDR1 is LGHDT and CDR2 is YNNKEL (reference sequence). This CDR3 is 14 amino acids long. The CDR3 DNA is TGTGCCAGCAGCCAAGGACTGGTCACCGGGGAGCTGTTTTTT. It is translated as CASSQGLVTGELFF.

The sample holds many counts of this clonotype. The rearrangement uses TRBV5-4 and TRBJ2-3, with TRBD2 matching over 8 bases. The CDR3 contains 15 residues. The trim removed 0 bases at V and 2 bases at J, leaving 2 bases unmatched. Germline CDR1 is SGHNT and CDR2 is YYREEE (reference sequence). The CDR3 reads CASSLDSGVTDTQYF. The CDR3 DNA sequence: TGTGCCAGCAGCTTGGATAGCGGGGTCACAGATACGCAGTATTTT.

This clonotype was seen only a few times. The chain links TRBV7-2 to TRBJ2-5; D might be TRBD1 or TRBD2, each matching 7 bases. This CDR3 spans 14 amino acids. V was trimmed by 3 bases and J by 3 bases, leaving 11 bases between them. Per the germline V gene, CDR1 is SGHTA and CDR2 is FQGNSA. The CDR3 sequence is CASSFQGGEETQYF. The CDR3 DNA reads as TGTGCCAGCAGCTTCCAGGGGGGGGAAGAGACCCAGTACTTC.

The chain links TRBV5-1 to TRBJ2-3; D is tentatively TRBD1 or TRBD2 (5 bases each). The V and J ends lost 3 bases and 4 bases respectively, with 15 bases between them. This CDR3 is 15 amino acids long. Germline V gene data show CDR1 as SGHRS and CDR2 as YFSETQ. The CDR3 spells CASSSLDGASDTQYF. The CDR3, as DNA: TGCGCCAGCAGCTCCTTAGACGGGGCGTCAGATACGCAGTATTTT.

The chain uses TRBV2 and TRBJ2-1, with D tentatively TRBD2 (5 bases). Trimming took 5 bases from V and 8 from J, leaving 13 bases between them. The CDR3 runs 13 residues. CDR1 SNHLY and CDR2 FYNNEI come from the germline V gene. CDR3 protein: CASSHPDGDEQFF. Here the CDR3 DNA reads TGTGCCAGCAGTCACCCAGACGGGGATGAGCAGTTCTTC. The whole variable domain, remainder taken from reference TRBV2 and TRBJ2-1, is EPEVTQTPSHQVTQMGQEVILRCVPISNHLYFYWYRQILGQKVEFLVSFYNNEISEKSEIFDDQFSVERPDGSNFTLKIRSTKLEDSAMYFCASSHPDGDEQFFGPGTRLTVL.